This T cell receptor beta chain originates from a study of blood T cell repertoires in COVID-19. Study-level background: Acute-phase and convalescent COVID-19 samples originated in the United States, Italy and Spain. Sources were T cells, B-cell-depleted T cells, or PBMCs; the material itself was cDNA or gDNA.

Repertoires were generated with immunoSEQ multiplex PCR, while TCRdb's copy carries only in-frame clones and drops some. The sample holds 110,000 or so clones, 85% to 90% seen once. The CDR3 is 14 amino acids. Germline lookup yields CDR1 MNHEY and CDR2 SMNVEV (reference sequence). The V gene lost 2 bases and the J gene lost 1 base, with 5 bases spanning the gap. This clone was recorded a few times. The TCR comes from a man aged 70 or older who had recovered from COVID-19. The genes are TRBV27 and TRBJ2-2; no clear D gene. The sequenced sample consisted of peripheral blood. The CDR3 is CASSLTRNTGELFF. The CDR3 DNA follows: TGTGCCAGCAGTTTAACCAGGAACACCGGGGAGCTGTTTTTT.